This T cell receptor (beta chain) was sequenced for a study of blood T cell repertoires in COVID-19. The CDR3 totals 15 residues. V was clipped by 5 bases and J by 0 bases, with 14 bases between them. Germline V CDR1 and CDR2: MNHEY, SMNVEV (reference sequence). Recruitment covered 25 or so US areas and drew participants whose ages spanned about 18 to 90 years. In the original workflow: Estimates of nucleated cell counts were drawn from the amplification of reference gene primers. This table comes from immunoSEQ multiplex PCR, and its TCRdb copy is limited to in-frame clones, with some not included. That table is the source of V, J and clone size, and D and trimming were worked out from the DNA. Of roughly 250,000 clones in the sample, approximately 90% are singletons; the top ten hold about 2.1%.

The sequence was collected from a woman aged 40-49 years with acute COVID-19. The sample taken for sequencing was PBMCs or T cells enriched from blood (not recorded which). The rearrangement uses TRBV27 and TRBJ2-7; the D gene is possibly TRBD1 (5 bases). In nucleotides, the CDR3 is TGTGCCAGCAGTCCCCCCCCAGGGCCCTCCTACGAGCAGTACTTC. It yields the protein CASSPPPGPSYEQYF.